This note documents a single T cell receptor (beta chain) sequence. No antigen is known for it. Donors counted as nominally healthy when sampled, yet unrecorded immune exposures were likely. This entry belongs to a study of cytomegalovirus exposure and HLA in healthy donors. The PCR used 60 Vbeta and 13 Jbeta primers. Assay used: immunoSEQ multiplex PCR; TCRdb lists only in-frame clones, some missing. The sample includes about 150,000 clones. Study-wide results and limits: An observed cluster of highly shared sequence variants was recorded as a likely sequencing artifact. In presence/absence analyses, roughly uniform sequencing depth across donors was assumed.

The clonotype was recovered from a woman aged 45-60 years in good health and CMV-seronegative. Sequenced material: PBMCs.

CDR3 amino acids: CASTPATGSSEKLFF. The CDR3 bases are TGTGCCAGCACCCCCGCTACAGGGTCGAGTGAAAAACTGTTTTTT. The rearrangement joins TRBV5-6 to TRBJ1-4, with D perhaps TRBD1 (6 bases). The CDR3 loop spans 15 amino acids. CDR1 and CDR2 from the germline V gene are SGHDT and YYEEEE. The V end was cut by 6 bases, the J end by 7 bases, with 19 bases between.